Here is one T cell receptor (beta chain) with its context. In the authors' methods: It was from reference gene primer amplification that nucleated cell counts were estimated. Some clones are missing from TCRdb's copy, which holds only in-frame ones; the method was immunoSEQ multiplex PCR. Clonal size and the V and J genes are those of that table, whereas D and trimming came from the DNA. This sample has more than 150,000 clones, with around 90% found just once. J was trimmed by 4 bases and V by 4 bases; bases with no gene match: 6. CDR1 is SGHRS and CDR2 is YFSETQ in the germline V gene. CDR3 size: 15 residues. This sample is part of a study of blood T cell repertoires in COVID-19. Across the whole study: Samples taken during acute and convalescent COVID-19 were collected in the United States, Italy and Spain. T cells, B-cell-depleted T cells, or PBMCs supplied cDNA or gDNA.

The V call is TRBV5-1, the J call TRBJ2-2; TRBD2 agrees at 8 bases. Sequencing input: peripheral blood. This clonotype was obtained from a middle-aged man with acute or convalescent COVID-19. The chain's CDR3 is CASSLSGSGTGELFF. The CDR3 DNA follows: TGCGCCAGCAGCCTGAGCGGGAGCGGCACCGGGGAGCTGTTTTTT.